The rows below give T cell receptor beta chains drawn from one sample of a study of cytomegalovirus exposure and HLA in healthy donors. Profiled with immunoSEQ multiplex PCR; TCRdb holds only in-frame clones, not every one. This sample has around 110,000 clones, with over 60% found just once. Sequencing was carried out using PBMCs. These receptors came from a woman aged 40 to 49 in good health and CMV-seropositive. CDR3s include the opening cysteine and the closing phenylalanine or tryptophan. Each record gives: clone size, J gene, V gene, CDR3 protein. Not all rows give a size; the values are once, few, many and, for expanded clones, a class.

-	TRBJ1-4	TRBV15	CATSRDVAGWASATNEKLFF
once	TRBJ2-5	TRBV19	CASSISETQYF
-	TRBJ1-4	TRBV5-1	CASSKHSAATNEKLFF
-	TRBJ2-6	TRBV28	CASSSSGANVLTF
-	TRBJ2-6	TRBV10-3	CAISDSGGGYSGANVLTF
-	TRBJ2-7	TRBV6-1	CASSEPGLPKRYF
few	TRBJ1-1	TRBV28	CASRGTGAAPDTEAFF
-	TRBJ1-2	TRBV5-1	CASTPDSSNYGYPF
-	TRBJ1-2	TRBV5-1	CASSLGTAYGYTF
-	TRBJ2-7	TRBV28	CASSLTGSGPYEQYF
-	TRBJ2-3	TRBV20-1	CSAAGLGTQYF
-	TRBJ2-7	TRBV5-6	CASTRPAGSYEQYF
-	TRBJ2-7	TRBV28	CASDSETSGHYEQYF
-	TRBJ2-3	TRBV5-8	CASSLDWSSDTQYF
-	TRBJ1-1	TRBV19	CASSTGTGAWTEAFF
-	TRBJ2-2	TRBV5-1	CASSLGQGATGELFF
-	TRBJ1-2	TRBV9	CASSVEYNYGYTF
-	TRBJ2-1	TRBV7-9	CASSFNPPVNEQFF
few	TRBJ2-7	TRBV28	CATKLPGGTSGSQGRREQYF
-	TRBJ1-3	TRBV5-1	CASSLGTGSGNTIYF
few	TRBJ1-5	TRBV18	CASSRFRDINQPQHF
-	TRBJ1-5	TRBV19	CASSIKTVQPQHF
few	TRBJ1-6	TRBV6-6	CASTEAPGQGNSPLHF
-	TRBJ1-2	TRBV29-1	CSVEEQGVLNYGYTF
once	TRBJ1-5	TRBV19	CASSTAGGNGNQPQHF
-	TRBJ1-5	TRBV6-1	CASQDREYLQPQHF